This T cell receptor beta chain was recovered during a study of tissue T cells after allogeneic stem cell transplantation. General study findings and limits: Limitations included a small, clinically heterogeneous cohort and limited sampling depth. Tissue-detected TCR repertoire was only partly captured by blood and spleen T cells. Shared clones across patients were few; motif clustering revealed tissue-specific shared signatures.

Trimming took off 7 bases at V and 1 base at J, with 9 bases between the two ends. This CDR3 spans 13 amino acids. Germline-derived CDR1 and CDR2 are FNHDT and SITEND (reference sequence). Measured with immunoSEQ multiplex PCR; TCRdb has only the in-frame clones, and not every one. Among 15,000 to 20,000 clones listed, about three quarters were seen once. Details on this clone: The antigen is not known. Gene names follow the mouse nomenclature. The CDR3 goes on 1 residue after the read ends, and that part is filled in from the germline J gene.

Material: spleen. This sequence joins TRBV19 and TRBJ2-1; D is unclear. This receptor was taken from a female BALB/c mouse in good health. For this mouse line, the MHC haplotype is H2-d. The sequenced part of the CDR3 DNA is TGTGCCAGCGCCCGGGAAAACTATGCTGAGCAGTTC. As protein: CASARENYAEQF. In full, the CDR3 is CASARENYAEQFF.